The T cell receptor (beta chain) described here comes from a study of shared clonotypes between healthy human individuals. Findings and caveats of the study: Tissue TCR repertoires likely differ from these blood-only repertoires. Despite large depth, sorted-subset datasets appeared incompletely sequenced. Having only a few donors restricted how much genetic and exposure-history diversity was captured.

Generated by immunoSEQ multiplex PCR, the TCRdb table keeps only in-frame clones and is missing some. This sample has about 2.1 million clones, with just over 90% found just once. CD45RO-negative cells were positively selected for CCR7, leaving out terminally differentiated effector memory CD45RA+ cells. All donors were healthy HIV-negative adults lacking recent acute infections or vaccinations. About this clone itself: Its antigen is as yet unknown.

Trimming cost V 5 bases and J 8 bases, with 19 bases left between them. The CDR3 spans 15 residues. Germline V gene lookup returns CDR1 SNHLY and CDR2 FYNNEI. The chain recombines TRBV2 with TRBJ2-1, with TRBD1 as a possible D gene (6 bases). This sequence was found in a young man in good health. Some clones in this sample may be carry-over from other donors' samples. Sequencing was carried out using naive CD8+ T cells from PBMCs. Written as DNA, the CDR3 is TGTGCCAGCAGTAGGACAGAATCCTACGTGGATGAGCAGTTCTTC. This sequence encodes CASSRTESYVDEQFF.